This T cell receptor (beta chain) comes out of a study of beta chain features in type 1 diabetes. Study conclusions and caveats: There were fewer insertions and more deletions at the VDJ junctions of type 1 diabetes patients. A possible short-template PCR bias applies equally to patients and controls. Naive, central memory and Treg TCRB repertoires appeared more alike in patients than in healthy donors.

Expressed TCRB transcripts got sequenced, as all isolated RNA was reverse transcribed. Using immunoSEQ multiplex PCR, the repertoire was profiled, and TCRdb retains in-frame clones only, with some absent. The table records nearly 350,000 clones, 6.5% to 10% of them present only once. This clone was seen only a few times. Antigen: not known. CDR3 size: 11 residues. Trimming cost V 3 bases and J 2 bases, with 2 bases left between them. The germline V gene encodes CDR1 ENHRY and CDR2 SYGVKD. Sequencing was performed on central memory CD4+ T cells from blood. This sequence originates from a woman under 30 in good health. V is TRBV10-3 and J is TRBJ2-7; D ambiguous. DNA for the CDR3: TGTGCCATCAGTGACACCTACGAGCAGTACTTC. This gives the protein CAISDTYEQYF.